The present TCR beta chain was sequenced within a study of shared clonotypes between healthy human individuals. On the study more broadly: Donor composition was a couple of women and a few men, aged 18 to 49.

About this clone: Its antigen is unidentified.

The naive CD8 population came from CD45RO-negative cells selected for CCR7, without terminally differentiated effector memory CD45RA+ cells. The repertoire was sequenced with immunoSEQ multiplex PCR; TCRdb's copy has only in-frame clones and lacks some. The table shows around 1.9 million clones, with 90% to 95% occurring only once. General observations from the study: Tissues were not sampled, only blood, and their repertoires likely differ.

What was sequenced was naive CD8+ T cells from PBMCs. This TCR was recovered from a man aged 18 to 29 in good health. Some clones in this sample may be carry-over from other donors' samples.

This CDR3 is CATSTQRANYGYTF. The CDR3 DNA reads as TGTGCCACCAGCACCCAGCGGGCAAACTATGGCTACACCTTC. This chain joins TRBV15 and TRBJ1-2; unclear D gene. The length of the CDR3 is 14 residues. CDR1 is LNHNV and CDR2 is YYDKDF in the germline V gene (reference sequence). V was trimmed by 4 bases and J by 2 bases, leaving 11 bases between them.